The T cell receptor (beta chain) described here comes from a study of T-cell memory formation after mild COVID-19 (dated by TCRdb to about 2021). Background for the entire study: TCR sequence clusters from the two donors were largely donor specific. T-cell clones expanding and contracting after mild COVID-19 in a couple of donors were tracked by longitudinal TCRalpha and TCRbeta repertoire sequencing. Two young, previously healthy adult volunteers, one female and one male, were included in the cohort. The paper's findings and limits, for the study overall: Contracting CD4+ clones appeared mostly in the CM and EM memory subsets, whereas CD8+ clones were enriched in EMRA. Clones that contracted from day 15 to 85 showed balanced CD4/CD8 phenotypes, whereas a second wave of clones that expanded from day 15 to 37 leaned towards CD4+. Some responding clones were detected in pre-infection memory, suggesting pre-existing cross-reactive memory T cells joined the SARS-CoV-2 response. Whether the second-wave clones peaking on day 37 were SARS-CoV-2 specific was not confirmed. Only a couple of mild cases were covered by the study, and larger cohorts that include severe cases with pre-infection samples were considered necessary.

This clonotype was found a few times. Its specific antigen is unknown. Base qualities were left out, and no much larger clone turns up one base away. The run used an Illumina NovaSeq 6000. Using 5'RACE with constant-segment primers, TCRalpha and TCRbeta cDNA libraries were constructed, with sample barcodes and unique molecular identifiers added in the process. RNA was extracted from every sample with Trizol reagent. The libraries were amplified in two PCR steps, and the second step added a second sample barcode and Illumina TruSeq adapters. Sequencing of the libraries was done on an Illumina NovaSeq, producing 2 x 150 bp paired-end reads. Under the source paper's analysis protocol: With migec v1.2.7, reads were demultiplexed and then collapsed into UMI-guided consensus sequences. Using mixcr v2.1.11, UMI consensuses were aligned to TRA and TRB V and J templates and then assembled into clonotypes. Clonotypes were classified as expanded or contracted when called significant by both edgeR and NoisET, with noise models trained on biological replicates. For edgeR calls, a false discovery rate-adjusted p below 0.01 and a log2 fold-change threshold of 1 were applied. As an exploratory analysis of dynamics, PCA with hierarchical clustering was applied to max-normalized trajectories of the 1000 most abundant clonotypes. Separately sequenced CD4+ and CD8+ repertoires were used to assign a CD4 or CD8 phenotype to each responding clone. The public reads were reprocessed in TCRdb via fastp at Q25 and MiXCR, keeping in-frame beta chains. Identical CDR3 protein sequences are pooled into one entry, listed with their most common genes and DNA. For this entry, the V and J calls and clone size follow TCRdb and not the study's own pipeline. Across this sample there are 300,000 to 350,000 distinct CDR3 sequences, with over 10% seen only once. Together, the top ten hold over 20% of the sample.

PBMCs were isolated by Ficoll-Paque density gradient centrifugation. The sample consisted of PBMCs or a T cell subset sorted from them (not recorded which). This sequence originates from a man younger than 30 who had mild COVID-19 (a few samples of this study predate the infection). The sample titles of this study are shuffled in the database, so cell type and time point are left out; the donor was told from shared clones.

The DNA sequence is TGCAGTGCTAGAGCTCCGAACTCTGGAAACACCATATATTTT. Protein translation: CSARAPNSGNTIYF. The V and J genes are TRBV20-1 and TRBJ1-3; there is no confident call for the D gene. Including the terminal cysteine and phenylalanine, the CDR3 comprises 14 residues. Kept here is only the CDR3 DNA, which spans 42 bases and is read in frame from base 1. The V and J ends are trimmed by 1 base and 0 bases, leaving 7 bases between them. Based on the germline V gene (reference sequence), the CDR1 and CDR2 sequences are DFQATT and SNEGSKA.